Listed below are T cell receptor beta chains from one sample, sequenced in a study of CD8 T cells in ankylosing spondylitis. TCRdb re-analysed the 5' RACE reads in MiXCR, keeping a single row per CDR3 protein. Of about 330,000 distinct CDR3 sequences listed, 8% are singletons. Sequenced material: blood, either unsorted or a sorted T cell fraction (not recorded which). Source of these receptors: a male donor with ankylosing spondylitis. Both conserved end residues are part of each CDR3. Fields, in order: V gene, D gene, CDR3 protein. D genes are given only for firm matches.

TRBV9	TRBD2	CASSVEPIAGGIRQFF
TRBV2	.	CASRRTENTEAFF
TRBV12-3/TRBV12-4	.	CASSSTSVRVKEQFF
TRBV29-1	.	CSVEAEGRISYNEQFF
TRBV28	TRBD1	CASSPYPNLGQGYEQYF
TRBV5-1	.	CASSFSRSLYEQYF
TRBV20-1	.	CSVGGNEQYF
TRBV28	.	CASSLPGNYEQYF
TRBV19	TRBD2	CASSNQAGEDTGELFF
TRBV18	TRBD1	CASSGERGQNTEAFF
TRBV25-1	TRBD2	CASSELAEHTGELFF
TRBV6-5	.	CASGYPGLIGYTF
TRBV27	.	CASSLLGRRGEQYF
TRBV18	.	CASSTLNSNQETQYF